Only one count was recorded for the clone carrying this T cell receptor (beta chain). Trimming pared 3 bases from V and 6 bases from J, leaving 16 bases between. From germline, CDR1 is LGHNA and CDR2 YSLEER. The CDR3 is made up of 15 amino acids. The data originate from a study of cytomegalovirus exposure and HLA in healthy donors. Whole-study context: Among the 398 genotyped donors, approximately 81% were placed in the Caucasian-associated ancestry cluster.

The study ran its PCR with 60 Vbeta and 13 Jbeta primers. Generated by immunoSEQ multiplex PCR, the TCRdb table keeps only in-frame clones and is missing some. This sample has 85,000 to 120,000 clones; around 77% occur once, and the top ten carry 9.6%. The chain carries TRBV4-3 and TRBJ2-3; possible D gene TRBD2, 6 bases. The sample consisted of PBMCs. The TCR sequence derives from a male donor in good health and CMV-seropositive. The CDR3 is CASSQDTVGGDTQYF. CDR3 nucleotides: TGCGCCAGCAGCCAGGACACCGTAGGAGGGGATACGCAGTATTTT.